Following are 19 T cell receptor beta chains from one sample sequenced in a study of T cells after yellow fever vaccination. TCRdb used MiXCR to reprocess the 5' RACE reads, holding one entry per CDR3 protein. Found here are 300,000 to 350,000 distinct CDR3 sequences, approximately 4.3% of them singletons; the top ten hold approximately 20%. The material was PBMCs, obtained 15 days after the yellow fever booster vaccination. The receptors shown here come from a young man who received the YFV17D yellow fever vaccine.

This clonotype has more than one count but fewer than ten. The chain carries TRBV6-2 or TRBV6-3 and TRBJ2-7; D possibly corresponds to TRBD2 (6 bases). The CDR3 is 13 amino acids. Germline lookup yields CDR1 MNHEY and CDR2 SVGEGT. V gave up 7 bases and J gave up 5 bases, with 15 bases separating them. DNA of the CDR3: TGTGCCAGCACCCCCGGGTGGGGGGACGAGCAGTACGTC. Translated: CASTPGWGDEQYV.

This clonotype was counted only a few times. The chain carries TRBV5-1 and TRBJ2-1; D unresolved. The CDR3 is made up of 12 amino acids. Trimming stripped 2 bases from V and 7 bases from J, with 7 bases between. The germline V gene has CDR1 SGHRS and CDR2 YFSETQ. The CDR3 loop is CASSFVRNEQFF. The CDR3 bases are TGCGCCAGCAGCTTTGTCAGAAATGAGCAGTTCTTC.

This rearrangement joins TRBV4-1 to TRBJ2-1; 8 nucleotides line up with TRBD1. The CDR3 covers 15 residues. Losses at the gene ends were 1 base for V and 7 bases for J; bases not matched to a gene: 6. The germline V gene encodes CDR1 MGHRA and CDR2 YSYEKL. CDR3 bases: TGCGCCAGCAGCCAAGGACAGGGGAGGATGAATGAGCAGTTCTTC. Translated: CASSQGQGRMNEQFF.

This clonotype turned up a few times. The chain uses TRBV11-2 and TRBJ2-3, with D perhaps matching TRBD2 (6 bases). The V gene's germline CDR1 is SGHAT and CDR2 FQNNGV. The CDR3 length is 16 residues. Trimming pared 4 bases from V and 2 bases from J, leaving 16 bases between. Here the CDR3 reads CASSSRGAGFTDTQYF. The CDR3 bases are TGTGCCAGCAGCTCTAGGGGTGCGGGATTCACAGATACGCAGTATTTT.

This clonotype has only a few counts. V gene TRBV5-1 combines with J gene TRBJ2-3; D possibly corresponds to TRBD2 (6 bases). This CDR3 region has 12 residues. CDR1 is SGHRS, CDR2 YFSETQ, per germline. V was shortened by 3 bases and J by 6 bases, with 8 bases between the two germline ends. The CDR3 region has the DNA TGCGCCAGCAGCTGGGAGGACGATACGCAGTATTTT. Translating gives CASSWEDDTQYF. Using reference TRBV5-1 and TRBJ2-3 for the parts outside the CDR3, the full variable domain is KAGVTQTPRYLIKTRGQQVTLSCSPISGHRSVSWYQQTPGQGLQFLFEYFSETQRNKGNFPGRFSGRQFSNSRSEMNVSTLELGDSALYLCASSWEDDTQYFGPGTRLTVL.

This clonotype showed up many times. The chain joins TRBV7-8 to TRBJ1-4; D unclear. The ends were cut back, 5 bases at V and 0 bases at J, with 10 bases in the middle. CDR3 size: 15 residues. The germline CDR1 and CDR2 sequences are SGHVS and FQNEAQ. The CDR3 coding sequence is TGTGCCAGCAGCCTCGGGTGGGCAACTAATGAAAAACTGTTTTTT. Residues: CASSLGWATNEKLFF.

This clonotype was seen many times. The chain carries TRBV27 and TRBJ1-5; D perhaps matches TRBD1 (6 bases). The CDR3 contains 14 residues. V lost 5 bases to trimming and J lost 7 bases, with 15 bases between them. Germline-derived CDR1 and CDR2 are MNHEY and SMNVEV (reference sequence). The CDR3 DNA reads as TGTGCCAGCAGTCGGCGGACAGTTAACCAGCCCCAGCATTTT. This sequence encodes CASSRRTVNQPQHF.

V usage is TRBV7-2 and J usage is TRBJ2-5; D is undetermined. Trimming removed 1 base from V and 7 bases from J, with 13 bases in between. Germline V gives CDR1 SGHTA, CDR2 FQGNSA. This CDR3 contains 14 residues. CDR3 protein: CASSLDQASWTQYF. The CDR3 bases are TGTGCCAGCAGCTTAGATCAGGCCTCTTGGACCCAGTACTTC.

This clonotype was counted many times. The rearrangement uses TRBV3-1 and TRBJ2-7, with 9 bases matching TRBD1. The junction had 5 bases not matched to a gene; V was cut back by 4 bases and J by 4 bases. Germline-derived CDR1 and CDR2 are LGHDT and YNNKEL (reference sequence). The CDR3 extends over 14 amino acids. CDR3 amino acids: CASSPQGAAYEQYV. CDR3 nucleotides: TGTGCCAGCAGCCCACAGGGGGCCGCGTACGAGCAGTACGTC.

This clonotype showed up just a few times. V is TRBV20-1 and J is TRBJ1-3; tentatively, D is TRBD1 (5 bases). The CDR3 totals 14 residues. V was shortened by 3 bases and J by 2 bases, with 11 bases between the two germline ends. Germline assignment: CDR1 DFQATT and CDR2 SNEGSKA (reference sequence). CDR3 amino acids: CSASDRRAGNTIYF. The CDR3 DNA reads TGCAGTGCTAGTGACAGACGCGCTGGAAACACCATATATTTT.

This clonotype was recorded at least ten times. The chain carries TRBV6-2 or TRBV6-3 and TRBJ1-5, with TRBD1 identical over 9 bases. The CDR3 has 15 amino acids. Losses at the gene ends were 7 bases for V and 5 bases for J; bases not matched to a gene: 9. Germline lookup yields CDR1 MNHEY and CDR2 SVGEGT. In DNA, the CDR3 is TGTGCCAGCAACAGGGGGCCCGCAATCCATCAGCCCCAGCATTTT. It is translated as CASNRGPAIHQPQHF.

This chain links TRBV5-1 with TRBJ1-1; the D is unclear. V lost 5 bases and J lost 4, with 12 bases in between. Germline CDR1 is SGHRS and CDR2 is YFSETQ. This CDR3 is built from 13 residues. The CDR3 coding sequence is TGCGCCAGCAGGAGGGCCGAGGGCACTGAAGCTTTCTTT. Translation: CASRRAEGTEAFF.

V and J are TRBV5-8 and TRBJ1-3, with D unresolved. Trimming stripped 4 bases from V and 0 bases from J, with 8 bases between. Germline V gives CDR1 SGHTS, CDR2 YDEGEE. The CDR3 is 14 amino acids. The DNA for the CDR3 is TGTGCCAGCAGCCGACGTTCCTCTGGAAACACCATATATTTT. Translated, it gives CASSRRSSGNTIYF.

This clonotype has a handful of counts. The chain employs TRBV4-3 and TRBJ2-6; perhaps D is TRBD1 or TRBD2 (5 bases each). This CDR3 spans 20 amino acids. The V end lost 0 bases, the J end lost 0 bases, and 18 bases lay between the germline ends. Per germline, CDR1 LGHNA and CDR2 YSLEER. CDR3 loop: CASSQDFWVGRSSGANVLTF. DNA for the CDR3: TGCGCCAGCAGCCAAGATTTCTGGGTGGGACGGAGCTCTGGGGCCAACGTCCTGACTTTC.

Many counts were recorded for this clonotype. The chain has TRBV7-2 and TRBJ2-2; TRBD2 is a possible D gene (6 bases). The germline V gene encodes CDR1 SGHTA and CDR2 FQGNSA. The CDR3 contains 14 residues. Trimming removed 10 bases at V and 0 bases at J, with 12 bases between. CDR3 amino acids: CATSGVTNTGELFF. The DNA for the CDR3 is TGTGCCACCTCGGGGGTTACGAACACCGGGGAGCTGTTTTTT.

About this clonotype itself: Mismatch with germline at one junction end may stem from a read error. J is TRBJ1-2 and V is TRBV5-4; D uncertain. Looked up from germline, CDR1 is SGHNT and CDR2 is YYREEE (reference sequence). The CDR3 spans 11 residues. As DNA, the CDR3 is TGTGCCAGCCGCTTCCACGGTGGCTACACCTTC. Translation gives CASRFHGGYTF.

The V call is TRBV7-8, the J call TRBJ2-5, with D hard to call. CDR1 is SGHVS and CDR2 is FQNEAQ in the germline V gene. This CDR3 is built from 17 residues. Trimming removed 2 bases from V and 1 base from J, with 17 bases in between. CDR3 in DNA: TGTGCCAGCAGCTTAAGCCTCGTGTCGTCGGCCCAAGAGACCCAGTACTTC. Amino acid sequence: CASSLSLVSSAQETQYF. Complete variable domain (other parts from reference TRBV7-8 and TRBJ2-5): GAGVSQSPRYKVAKRGQDVALRCDPISGHVSLFWYQQALGQGPEFLTYFQNEAQLDKSGLPSDRFFAERPEGSVSTLKIQRTQQEDSAVYLCASSLSLVSSAQETQYFGPGTRLLVL.

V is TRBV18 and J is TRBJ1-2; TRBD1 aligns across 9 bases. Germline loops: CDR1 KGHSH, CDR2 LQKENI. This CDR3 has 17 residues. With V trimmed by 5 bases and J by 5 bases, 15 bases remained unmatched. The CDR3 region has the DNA TGTGCCAGCTCATCGTTTATTCCGGGGGACAGGGAATATGGCTACACCTTC. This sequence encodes CASSSFIPGDREYGYTF.

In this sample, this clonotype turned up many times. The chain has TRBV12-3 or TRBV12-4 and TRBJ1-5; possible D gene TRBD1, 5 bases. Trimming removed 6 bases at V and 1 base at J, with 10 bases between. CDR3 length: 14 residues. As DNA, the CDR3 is TGTGCCAGCAGGGTGGGGGGAAGCAATCAGCCCCAGCATTTT. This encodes CASRVGGSNQPQHF.